The table lists the clone carrying this TCR beta chain with a few counts. The CDR3 covers 12 residues. Germline V gene data show CDR1 as MNHEY and CDR2 as SMNVEV (reference sequence). V shed 5 bases and J shed 8 bases, with 13 bases lying between them. This specimen belongs to a study of T cells in Graves' hyperthyroidism and ophthalmopathy. Amplification of TCR beta CDR3 regions used RNA as the template. HTBI primers were employed in a first-round RT-PCR of the TCR CDR3. TCRdb fed the multiplex PCR reads into MiXCR, producing one record per CDR3 protein. This sample has about 320,000 distinct CDR3 sequences; approximately 17% occur once, and the top ten carry 33%.

Specimen: blood. V is TRBV27 and J is TRBJ2-7; D remains unclear. The sequence derives from a man aged 25 to 45 with Graves' hyperthyroidism. DNA of the CDR3: TGTGCCAGCAGTGAAATGGGAAGCAAGCAGTACTTC. It yields the protein CASSEMGSKQYF.